This TCR beta chain was found in a study of human T cells and chemical hapten exposure (TCRdb year 2021). General notes on the study: For sensitization, 2% DPC in acetone was applied to a roughly 2 cm by roughly 2 cm area of upper inner arm skin. Patch tests used Finn chambers with 0.01% DPC on the upper back, scored after 6 days by International Contact Dermatitis Research Group standards. Most of the patients in the cohort were female, and the cohort covered alopecia areata with under or over 50% scalp involvement, alopecia totalis and alopecia universalis. In alopecia patients, the study followed how the peripheral blood TCR repertoire changed in vivo over primary and secondary sensitization to diphenylcyclopropenone (DPC), a hapten. Blood samples were taken from patients before sensitization (week 0) and then at 2, 6 and about 24 weeks after DPC sensitization. Blood for TCR sequencing was provided by twenty-nine alopecia patients at one to four time points (pre-sensitization, 2, 6 and 24 weeks). The libraries were sequenced as a pool, and the TCR yield per sample differed mostly because of small variations in library volumes within the pool. Weekly therapeutic DPC doses were additionally applied to the scalp of patients throughout the roughly 24-week study period.

In this sample, this clonotype turned up many times. Its target antigen remains unknown. Within one base of it there is no much larger clone, and no base qualities were kept. Receptors were amplified or captured by RACE. This sample was sequenced with a NextSeq 500. During library preparation, unique molecular identifiers were attached to individual cDNA molecules so that TCRs could be counted quantitatively and reproducibly. For every blood RNA sample, sequencing covered both the TCR alpha and TCR beta chains. The original methods were these. A median of approximately 96,000 TCRs per sample was observed, with a range of 23,224 to 690,600. V, J and CDR3 annotation of the TCR reads was performed with the Decombinator software suite. Every sample was subsampled to the same number of TCRs (28,000) for the PS versus PT1 abundance plots. TCRs were defined as expanded if absent before sensitization and observed at least eight times at the 2-week time point. The raw public reads went through TCRdb reprocessing: fastp at Q25, MiXCR clone calling, in-frame beta chains kept. A single entry per CDR3 protein holds the most common genes and DNA from its merged rows. The V and J calls here are based on TCRdb, not the publication. Recorded for this sample are 110,000 to 150,000 distinct CDR3 sequences; about an eighth of them occurred a single time. The top ten constitute about 1.4% of the sample.

Inclusive of the bounding cysteine and phenylalanine, the CDR3 is 13 residues long. The entry retains the CDR3 DNA only, 39 bases that are in frame from base 1. Trimming costs V 4 bases and J 2 bases, and their ends lie 8 bases apart. The CDR1 and CDR2 encoded by the germline V gene are KGHSH and LQKENI. Findings and caveats that apply to the study as a whole: Alopecia, a presumed autoimmune disease, was present in all patients, so the immune response of the patients might differ from that of healthy individuals. A positive correlation was found between the number of PT1 expanded TCRs and patch test score, with significance reached at thresholds 8, 16 and 32 but not 4. DPC sensitization did not change the number of TCRs with a frequency above 1 in 1000, and there was no evidence of changes in global repertoire structure. Repeated subsampling changed both the strength of the expansion versus patch-test correlation and the threshold at which the correlation became significant. Expanded TCRs formed significantly more large CDR3 similarity clusters than pre-sensitization or healthy control sets, consistent with antigen-driven responses.

Taken with the paper, the label for time point translates to: patch test 2, 6 weeks after DPC sensitization. This specimen's treatment or condition label, interpreted: therapeutic diphenylcyclopropenone sensitization with weekly scalp DPC. Blood at each patch-test visit was drawn before the patch test was applied. To be eligible, patients had to be aged 18 to 70, diagnosed with alopecia and judged suitable for DPC therapy, while pregnant patients were excluded. Total RNA was extracted from unfractionated whole blood collected in Tempus Blood RNA tubes. This specimen consisted of whole blood, obtained in connection with sensitization to the hapten diphenylcyclopropenone (DPC). Rearrangement joined TRBV18 to TRBJ2-5; a tentative D call is TRBD1 (6 bases match). The receptor was isolated from a woman aged 45-60 years with alopecia areata. Some clones in this sample may be carry-over from other donors' samples. The CDR3: CASSLGQQETQYF. The DNA is TGTGCCAGCTCACTTGGACAGCAAGAGACCCAGTACTTC.